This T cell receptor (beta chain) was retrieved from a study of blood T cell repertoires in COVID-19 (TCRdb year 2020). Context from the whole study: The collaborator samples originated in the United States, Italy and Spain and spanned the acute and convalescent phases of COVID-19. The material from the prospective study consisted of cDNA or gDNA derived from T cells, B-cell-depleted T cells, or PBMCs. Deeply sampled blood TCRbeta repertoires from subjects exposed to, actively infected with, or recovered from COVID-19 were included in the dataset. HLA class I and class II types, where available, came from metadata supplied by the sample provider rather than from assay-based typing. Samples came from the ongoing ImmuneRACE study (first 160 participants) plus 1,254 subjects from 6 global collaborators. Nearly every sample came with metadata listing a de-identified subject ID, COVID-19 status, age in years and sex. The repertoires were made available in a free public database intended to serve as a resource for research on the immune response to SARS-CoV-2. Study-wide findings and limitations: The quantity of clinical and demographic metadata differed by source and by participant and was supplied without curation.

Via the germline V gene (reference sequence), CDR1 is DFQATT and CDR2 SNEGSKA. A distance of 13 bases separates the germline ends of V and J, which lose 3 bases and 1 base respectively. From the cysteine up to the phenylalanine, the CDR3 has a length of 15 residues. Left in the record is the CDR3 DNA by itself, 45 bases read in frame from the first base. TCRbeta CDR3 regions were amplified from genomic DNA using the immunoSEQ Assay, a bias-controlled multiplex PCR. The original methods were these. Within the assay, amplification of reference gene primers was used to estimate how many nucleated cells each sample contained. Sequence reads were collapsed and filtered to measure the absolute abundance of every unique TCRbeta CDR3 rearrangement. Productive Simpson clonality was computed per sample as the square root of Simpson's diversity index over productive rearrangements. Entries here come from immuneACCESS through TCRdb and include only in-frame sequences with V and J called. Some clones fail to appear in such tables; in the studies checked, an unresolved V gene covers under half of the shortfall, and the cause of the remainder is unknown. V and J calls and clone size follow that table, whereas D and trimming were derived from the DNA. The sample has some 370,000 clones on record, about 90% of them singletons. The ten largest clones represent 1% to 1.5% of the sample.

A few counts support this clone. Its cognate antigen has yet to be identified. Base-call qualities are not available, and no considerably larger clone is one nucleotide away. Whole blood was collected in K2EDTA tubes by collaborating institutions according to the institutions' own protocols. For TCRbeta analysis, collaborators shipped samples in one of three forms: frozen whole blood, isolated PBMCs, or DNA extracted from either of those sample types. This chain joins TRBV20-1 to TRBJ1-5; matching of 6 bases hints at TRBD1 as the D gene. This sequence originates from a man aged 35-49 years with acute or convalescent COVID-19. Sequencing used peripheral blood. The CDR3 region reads CSASWGPRSNQPQHF. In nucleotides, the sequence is TGCAGTGCTAGTTGGGGGCCTCGGAGCAATCAGCCCCAGCATTTT.